This TCR beta chain derives from a study of blood T cell repertoires in COVID-19. Study background: The origin of the acute and convalescent COVID-19 samples was the United States, Italy and Spain. Sample material is recorded as cDNA or gDNA derived from T cells, B-cell-depleted T cells, or PBMCs.

Original methodology: Estimation of nucleated cell counts was performed using reference gene primer amplification. Sequenced by immunoSEQ multiplex PCR; TCRdb stores in-frame clones only, minus some. V and J calls and clone size are those listed in that table; D and trimming were worked out from the DNA. The sample has about 240,000 clones, about 80% seen once; the top ten hold 3% to 3.5%. Germline values: CDR1 WSHSY, CDR2 SAAADI. Germline trimming cut 5 bases from V and 2 bases from J; bases unmatched to any gene: 2. This CDR3 contains 14 residues. This sequence was found in a woman of 80 years or more with acute or convalescent COVID-19. The V gene is TRBV10-2, the J gene TRBJ1-5; 8 positions agree with TRBD1. The sample taken for sequencing was peripheral blood. CDR3 region: CASSLTGGNQPQHF. The CDR3 nucleotides read TGCGCCAGCAGTTTGACAGGGGGCAATCAGCCCCAGCATTTT.